This is a list of T cell receptor beta chains from one sample in a study of T cell responses to AZD1222 COVID-19 vaccine. The assay was immunoSEQ multiplex PCR, and TCRdb's table has in-frame clones only and misses some. The table has 140,000 to 150,000 clones, roughly 93% seen once. The source material was peripheral blood, sampled after recovery from COVID-19. These receptors all stem from an adult who had recovered from COVID-19. CDR3s include the opening cysteine and the closing phenylalanine or tryptophan. D genes are given only for firm matches. Not all rows give a size; the values are once, few, many and, for expanded clones, a class.

NA	TRBJ2-2	NA	TRBV2	TGTGCCAGCAATAACAGGGAGGGCACCGGGGAGCTGTTTTTT	CASNNREGTGELFF
few	TRBJ2-3	NA	TRBV5-1	TGCGCCAGCAGCTTGGGGTCTAGCACAGATACGCAGTATTTT	CASSLGSSTDTQYF
NA	TRBJ2-3	TRBD1	TRBV19	TGTGCCAGTAGTGCTACCCGGGACAGGGGCGATACGCAGTATTTT	CASSATRDRGDTQYF
once	TRBJ1-4	NA	TRBV7-9	TGTGCCAGCAGCTTAGTTCTATCAGGATCCAATGAAAAACTGTTTTTT	CASSLVLSGSNEKLFF
NA	TRBJ2-7	NA	TRBV18	TGTGCCAGCTCACCACCCAACTTATACTACGAGCAGTACTTC	CASSPPNLYYEQYF
NA	TRBJ1-1	TRBD1	TRBV9	TGTGCCAGCAGCGTCGTTGGGCAGGGGGGAACTGAAGCTTTCTTT	CASSVVGQGGTEAFF
once	TRBJ2-7	TRBD2	TRBV18	TGTGCCAGCTCACTAGGGACTAGCGGGACCCATTCCTACGAGCAGTACTTC	CASSLGTSGTHSYEQYF
NA	TRBJ2-7	NA	TRBV14	TGTGCCAGCAGCCGTCTTGGGGCAGGGTCCTCCTACGAGCAGTACTTC	CASSRLGAGSSYEQYF
NA	TRBJ1-2	NA	TRBV10-3	TGTGCCATCAGTGAGGAAATCGGTTGGGGCGGCTACACCTTC	CAISEEIGWGGYTF
NA	TRBJ2-7	NA	TRBV2	TGTGCCAGCAGTGAAGCGCGGCAATCCCCCTACGAGCAGTACTTC	CASSEARQSPYEQYF
NA	TRBJ1-1	TRBD1	TRBV4-1	TGCGCCAGCAGCGCACGACAGGGGGCGCTGACTGAAGCTTTCTTT	CASSARQGALTEAFF
NA	TRBJ2-1	TRBD2	TRBV25-1	TGTGCCAGCAGTGACCCCCTAGCGGGGACCTACAATGAGCAGTTCTTC	CASSDPLAGTYNEQFF
NA	TRBJ2-7	TRBD2	TRBV11-2	TGTGCCAGCAGCTTAGGGACTAGCGGGGCCTACGAGCAGTACTTC	CASSLGTSGAYEQYF
NA	TRBJ1-5	TRBD1	TRBV15	TGTGCCACCAGCGGGGGACAGAGGGGGGATCAGCCCCAGCATTTT	CATSGGQRGDQPQHF
NA	TRBJ1-2	TRBD1	TRBV28	TGTGCCAGCAGTTCCGGACAGGGCCGGGGCTACACCTTC	CASSSGQGRGYTF
NA	TRBJ2-5	NA	TRBV7-2	TGTGCCAGCAGCTACTCCGGGGCCCAGGGAGAGACCCAGTACTTC	CASSYSGAQGETQYF
NA	TRBJ2-5	TRBD2	TRBV5-6	TGTGCCAGCAGCTCACCGGGACTAGCGTCCAAAGAGACCCAGTACTTC	CASSSPGLASKETQYF
NA	TRBJ1-1	NA	TRBV6-5	TGTGCCAGCAGTTACTCTGGCAGGGGAGGTACTGAAGCTTTCTTT	CASSYSGRGGTEAFF
NA	TRBJ2-6	NA	TRBV7-9	TGTGCCAGCAGGGCGGCTGGGGCCAACGTCCTGACTTTC	CASRAAGANVLTF
NA	TRBJ1-1	TRBD1	TRBV28	TGTGCCAGCACCTTGGGGACAGGGACACTGAACACTGAAGCTTTCTTT	CASTLGTGTLNTEAFF
NA	TRBJ2-7	NA	TRBV7-8	TGTGCCAGCAGCTTAATCGGAGGGCGCCTCACCTACGAGCAGTACTTC	CASSLIGGRLTYEQYF
once	TRBJ2-3	NA	TRBV7-6	TGTGCCAGCAGCTCCTATACAGGACCAAACACAGATACGCAGTATTTT	CASSSYTGPNTDTQYF
NA	TRBJ1-2	TRBD1	TRBV3-1/TRBV3-2	TGTGCCAGCAGCCGAAGGACAGGGGGCGAAACCTTGGCTGGCTACACCTTC	CASSRRTGGETLAGYTF
NA	TRBJ2-7	NA	TRBV10-3	TGTGCCATCAGTGAGTCCCGGAGGGAGCAGTACTTC	CAISESRREQYF
NA	TRBJ1-5	NA	TRBV6-5	TGTGCCAGCAGTTTGTCGACCTTGGGTCAGCCCCAGCATTTT	CASSLSTLGQPQHF
NA	TRBJ2-2	NA	TRBV7-9	TGTGCCAGCAGCTTATTCGGCACCGGGGAGCTGTTTTTT	CASSLFGTGELFF
NA	TRBJ2-7	TRBD2	TRBV27	TGTGCCAGCAGTTTATTTCCTAGCGGGACCACGACACGGATCTACGAGCAGTACTTC	CASSLFPSGTTTRIYEQYF
NA	TRBJ2-3	TRBD1	TRBV11-2	TGTGCCAGCAGCGCAGGACAGGGGGGTACAGATACGCAGTATTTT	CASSAGQGGTDTQYF
NA	TRBJ2-5	NA	TRBV2	TGTGCCAGCAGCGGGGCGATACAAGAGACCCAGTACTTC	CASSGAIQETQYF